A selection of T cell receptor beta chains follows, all from one sample in a study of blood T cell repertoires in COVID-19. The assay was immunoSEQ multiplex PCR, and TCRdb's table has in-frame clones only and misses some. Altogether tens of thousands of clones are present, 70% to 90% being singletons, with the ten largest covering about 4.4%. Material: peripheral blood. These receptors were collected from an elderly woman with active or convalescent COVID-19. Each CDR3 is given with its conserved first and last residue. Each record gives: J gene, V gene, clone size, D gene, CDR3 DNA, CDR3 protein. A D gene is named only where the DNA matches it firmly. Clone size appears in some rows only: once, few, many, or a class for an expanded clone.

j_gene: TRBJ2-6
v_gene: TRBV3-1/TRBV3-2
abundance: once
d_gene: TRBD1
CDR3nt: TGTGCCAGCAGCCTCTGGGGACAGGGGTCAGGGGCCAACGTCCTGACTTTC
CDR3aa: CASSLWGQGSGANVLTF

j_gene: TRBJ1-1
v_gene: TRBV19
abundance: once
d_gene: TRBD1
CDR3nt: TGTGCCAGTAGTATAGGCCACAGGGGAGGCTTGAACACTGAAGCTTTCTTT
CDR3aa: CASSIGHRGGLNTEAFF

j_gene: TRBJ2-1
v_gene: TRBV24-1
abundance: -
d_gene: -
CDR3nt: TGTGCCACCAGTGATAACCAGGCGGGACAGTTCAATGAGCAGTTCTTC
CDR3aa: CATSDNQAGQFNEQFF

j_gene: TRBJ1-1
v_gene: TRBV9
abundance: -
d_gene: -
CDR3nt: TGTGCCAGCAGCCCCCCAGGACAAAGGGGGATGAACACTGAAGCTTTCTTT
CDR3aa: CASSPPGQRGMNTEAFF

j_gene: TRBJ1-6
v_gene: TRBV5-4
abundance: -
d_gene: -
CDR3nt: TGTGCCAGCAGCGACGATGTATGGAGCTCCTATAATTCACCCCTCCACTTT
CDR3aa: CASSDDVWSSYNSPLHF

j_gene: TRBJ2-3
v_gene: TRBV7-3
abundance: once
d_gene: TRBD2
CDR3nt: TGTGCCAGCAGCTTAAGCCCTAGCGGGCTGGCAGATACGCAGTATTTT
CDR3aa: CASSLSPSGLADTQYF

j_gene: TRBJ2-1
v_gene: TRBV7-7
abundance: -
d_gene: TRBD2
CDR3nt: TGTGCCAGCAGCTCGGGACTAGCGAGCTACAATGAGCAGTTCTTC
CDR3aa: CASSSGLASYNEQFF

j_gene: TRBJ1-6
v_gene: TRBV6-5
abundance: once
d_gene: -
CDR3nt: TGTGCCAGCAGAAGAGAAAATTCACCCCTCCACTTT
CDR3aa: CASRRENSPLHF

j_gene: TRBJ1-4
v_gene: TRBV5-8
abundance: -
d_gene: TRBD1
CDR3nt: TGTGCCAGCAGTTGGGCAGGGGGCGTCACGACTAATGAAAAACTGTTTTTT
CDR3aa: CASSWAGGVTTNEKLFF

j_gene: TRBJ1-2
v_gene: TRBV18
abundance: -
d_gene: TRBD1
CDR3nt: TGTGCCAGCTCACCGAGCCCGGGACAGGGGCTTGGCTACACCTTC
CDR3aa: CASSPSPGQGLGYTF

j_gene: TRBJ2-7
v_gene: TRBV5-1
abundance: -
d_gene: TRBD2
CDR3nt: TGCGCCAGCAGCTTGGGCGGGGGGACCCGCGAGCAGTACTTC
CDR3aa: CASSLGGGTREQYF

j_gene: TRBJ2-3
v_gene: TRBV7-9
abundance: -
d_gene: -
CDR3nt: TGTGCCAGCAGCTTAGTTCCCCAGGGCACAGATACGCAGTATTTT
CDR3aa: CASSLVPQGTDTQYF

j_gene: TRBJ1-2
v_gene: TRBV6-5
abundance: -
d_gene: -
CDR3nt: TGTGCCAGCAGTTACTCGAGAAACTATGGCTACACCTTC
CDR3aa: CASSYSRNYGYTF

j_gene: TRBJ2-1
v_gene: TRBV12-5
abundance: few
d_gene: TRBD2
CDR3nt: TGTGCTAGTGGTTTACGCGGGGGAGGGCAGGGATACAATGAGCAGTTCTTC
CDR3aa: CASGLRGGGQGYNEQFF

j_gene: TRBJ2-7
v_gene: TRBV4-3
abundance: -
d_gene: TRBD2
CDR3nt: TGCGCCAGCAGCCAAGATAACGGGGGGGCCTACGAGCAGTACTTC
CDR3aa: CASSQDNGGAYEQYF

j_gene: TRBJ2-3
v_gene: TRBV7-9
abundance: -
d_gene: TRBD2
CDR3nt: TGTGCCAGCAGCCCAGGACTAGCGGGGCGCACAGATACGCAGTATTTT
CDR3aa: CASSPGLAGRTDTQYF

j_gene: TRBJ2-6
v_gene: TRBV4-2
abundance: few
d_gene: TRBD2
CDR3nt: TGTGCCAGCAGCCAAGATCTGTCTAGCGGATTCTCTGGGGCCAACGTCCTGACTTTC
CDR3aa: CASSQDLSSGFSGANVLTF

j_gene: TRBJ2-2
v_gene: TRBV3-1/TRBV3-2
abundance: few
d_gene: -
CDR3nt: TGTGCCAGCAGCCAAGGGACTGTGAACACCGGGGAGCTGTTTTTT
CDR3aa: CASSQGTVNTGELFF

j_gene: TRBJ1-5
v_gene: TRBV7-8
abundance: -
d_gene: -
CDR3nt: TGTGCCAGCAGCTTAAACGGGTATCAGCCCCAGCATTTT
CDR3aa: CASSLNGYQPQHF

j_gene: TRBJ2-7
v_gene: TRBV7-9
abundance: -
d_gene: -
CDR3nt: TGTGCCAGCAGCTCAGCAACTAGCTCCCGTGCCTACGAGCAGTACTTC
CDR3aa: CASSSATSSRAYEQYF

j_gene: TRBJ2-2
v_gene: TRBV7-9
abundance: few
d_gene: -
CDR3nt: TGTGCCAGCAGCGCCAGGGGCAACACCGGGGAGCTGTTTTTT
CDR3aa: CASSARGNTGELFF